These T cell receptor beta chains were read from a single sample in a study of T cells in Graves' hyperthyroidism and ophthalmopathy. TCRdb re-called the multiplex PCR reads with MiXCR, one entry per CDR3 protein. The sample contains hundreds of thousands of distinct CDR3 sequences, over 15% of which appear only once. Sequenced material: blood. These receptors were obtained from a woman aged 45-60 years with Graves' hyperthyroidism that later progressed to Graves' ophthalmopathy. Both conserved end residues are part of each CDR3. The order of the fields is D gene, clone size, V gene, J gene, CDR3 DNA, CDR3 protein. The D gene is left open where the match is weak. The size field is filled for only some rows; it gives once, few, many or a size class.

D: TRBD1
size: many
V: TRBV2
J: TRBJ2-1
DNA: TGTGCCAGCAGTGGGACAGGGAATTCCTACAATGAGCAGTTCTTC
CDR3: CASSGTGNSYNEQFF

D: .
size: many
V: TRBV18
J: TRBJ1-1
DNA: TGTGCCAGCTCACCACCTATGTCTTCTGAAGCTTTCTTT
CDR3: CASSPPMSSEAFF

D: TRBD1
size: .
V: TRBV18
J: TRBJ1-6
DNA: TGTGCCAGCTCGCTCACCGGGACAGGGGGCGGGAAGTCACCCCTCCACTTT
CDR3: CASSLTGTGGGKSPLHF

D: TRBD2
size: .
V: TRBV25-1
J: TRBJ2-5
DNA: TGTGCCAGCAGTGAATGGGGGGGTAGCGAGACCCAGTACTTC
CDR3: CASSEWGGSETQYF

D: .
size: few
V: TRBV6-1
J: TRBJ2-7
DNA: TGTGCCAGCATATTATCCCCTGTCGAGCAGTACTTC
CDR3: CASILSPVEQYF

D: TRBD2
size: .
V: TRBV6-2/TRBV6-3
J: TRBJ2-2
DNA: TGTGCCAGCGGCCGGGGGGAGGTCGGGGAGCTGTTTTTT
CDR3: CASGRGEVGELFF

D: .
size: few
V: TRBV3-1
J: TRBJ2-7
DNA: TGTGCCAGCAGCCAAGGTTTGACACCGTACGAGCAGTACTTC
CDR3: CASSQGLTPYEQYF

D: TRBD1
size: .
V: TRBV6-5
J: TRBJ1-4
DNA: TGTGCCAGCAGTCACTCGGGACAGGGTAATGAAAAACTGTTTTTT
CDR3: CASSHSGQGNEKLFF

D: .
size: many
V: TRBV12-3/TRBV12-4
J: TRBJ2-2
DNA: TGTGCCAGCAGTTTAGGCCAGGGCGCCACCGGGGAGCTGTTTTTT
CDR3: CASSLGQGATGELFF

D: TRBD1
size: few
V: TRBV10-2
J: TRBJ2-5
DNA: TGCGCCAGCAGTGCGGGACAGGGCGGAGAGACCCAGTACTTC
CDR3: CASSAGQGGETQYF

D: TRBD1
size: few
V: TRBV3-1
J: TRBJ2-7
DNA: TGTGCCAGCAGCCAAGTCGGACAGGTCTACGAGCAGTACTTC
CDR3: CASSQVGQVYEQYF

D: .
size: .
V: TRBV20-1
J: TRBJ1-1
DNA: TGCAGTGCCACGGGATTTACTGAAGCTTTCTTT
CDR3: CSATGFTEAFF

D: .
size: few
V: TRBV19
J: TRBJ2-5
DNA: TGTGCCAGTAGTGATACCGGTACGGCGGGGGCCCAAGAGACCCAGTACTTC
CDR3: CASSDTGTAGAQETQYF

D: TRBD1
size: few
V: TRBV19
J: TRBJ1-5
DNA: TGTGCCAGTACCAGACAGGGGGCGGTACCCCCCCCCCAGCATTTT
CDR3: CASTRQGAVPPPQHF

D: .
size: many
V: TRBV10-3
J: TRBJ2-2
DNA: TGTGCCATCAGTGAAACCACGGACACCGGGGAGCTGTTTTTT
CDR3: CAISETTDTGELFF

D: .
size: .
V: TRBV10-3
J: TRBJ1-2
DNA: TGTGCCGCCGCCGGGACAAACCATGGCTACACCTTC
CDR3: CAAAGTNHGYTF

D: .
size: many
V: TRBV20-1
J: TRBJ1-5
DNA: TGCAGTGCTAGAGCCAGGGGCAGCAATCAGCCCCAGCATTTT
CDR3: CSARARGSNQPQHF

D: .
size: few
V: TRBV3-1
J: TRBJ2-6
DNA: TGTGCCAGCAGCCAAGGTCTTAGTGGGCTGCCTAGCTCTGGGGCCAACGTCCTGACTTTC
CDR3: CASSQGLSGLPSSGANVLTF

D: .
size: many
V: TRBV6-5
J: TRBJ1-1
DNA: TGTGCCAGCAGTTACATCGGGGGGCCCACTGAAGCTTTCTTT
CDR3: CASSYIGGPTEAFF

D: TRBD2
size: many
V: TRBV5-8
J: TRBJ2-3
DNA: TGTGCCAGCAGCCGAACTAGCGGGGGGTTCACAGATACGCAGTATTTT
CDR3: CASSRTSGGFTDTQYF

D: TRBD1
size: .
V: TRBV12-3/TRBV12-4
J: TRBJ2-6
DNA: TGTGCCAGCAGTTTGGGGGTTAAGGGGGCCGGGGCCAACGTCCTGACTTTC
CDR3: CASSLGVKGAGANVLTF

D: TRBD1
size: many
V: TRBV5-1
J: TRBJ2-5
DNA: TGCGCCAGCAGCTTGCATTCTAATCGGGACAGCCAAGAGACCCAGTACTTC
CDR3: CASSLHSNRDSQETQYF